These 16 T cell receptor beta chains were all obtained from the same sample, sequenced in a study of cytomegalovirus exposure and HLA in healthy donors. The method was immunoSEQ multiplex PCR; TCRdb's version includes in-frame clones alone and lacks a portion of them. The sample has 260,000 or so clones; roughly 91% are singletons. The sample comprised PBMCs. All receptors derive from a woman aged 25 to 39 in good health and CMV-seronegative.

This clone was detected only once. The chain carries TRBV5-1 and TRBJ2-1; D gene ambiguous. V was clipped by 0 bases and J by 7 bases, with 11 bases between them. CDR3 length: 14 amino acids. CDR1 and CDR2 (germline): SGHRS, YFSETQ. The CDR3 coding sequence is TGCGCCAGCAGCTTGGATGGTAGCAGGAATGAGCAGTTCTTC. It codes for CASSLDGSRNEQFF. Variable domain in full (rest from reference TRBV5-1 and TRBJ2-1): KAGVTQTPRYLIKTRGQQVTLSCSPISGHRSVSWYQQTPGQGLQFLFEYFSETQRNKGNFPGRFSGRQFSNSRSEMNVSTLELGDSALYLCASSLDGSRNEQFFGPGTRLTVL.

This clone was recorded a few times. V and J are TRBV7-9 and TRBJ2-7; D is possibly TRBD1 (6 bases). Between the trimmed V and J ends, which lost 5 bases and 0 bases, there was a span of 17 bases. Germline V CDR1 and CDR2: SEHNR, FQNEAQ (reference sequence). The CDR3 length is 16 residues. In DNA, the CDR3 is TGTGCCAGCAGCACCACTAGGACAGCGAACTCCTACGAGCAGTACTTC. Residues: CASSTTRTANSYEQYF.

The chain links TRBV18 to TRBJ2-7; TRBD1 matches 9 bases. The CDR3 runs 15 residues. The germline V gene encodes CDR1 KGHSH and CDR2 LQKENI. The V gene end was trimmed by 3 bases and the J gene end by 4 bases; junction bases not matched to a gene: 7. Here the CDR3 reads CASSPRGTGLYEQYF. CDR3 sequence (DNA): TGTGCCAGCTCACCGAGAGGGACAGGGTTATACGAGCAGTACTTC.

This clone was found once. The chain links TRBV6-1 to TRBJ1-4; 9 bases line up with TRBD1. The trim removed 6 bases at V and 8 bases at J, leaving 7 bases unmatched. CDR1 and CDR2 (germline): MNHNS, SASEGT. This CDR3 is 14 amino acids long. The chain's CDR3 is CASRRQGEGEKLFF. The CDR3 region has the DNA TGTGCCAGCAGGCGACAGGGGGAGGGGGAAAAACTGTTTTTT.

The chain carries TRBV4-2 and TRBJ1-1; TRBD1 matches at 8 bases. This CDR3 contains 13 residues. The J segment lost 11 bases and the V segment lost 4 bases, leaving 9 bases of the junction unmatched. Per germline, CDR1 LGHNA and CDR2 YNFKEQ. The CDR3 coding sequence is TGTGCCAGCAGCCCCGACAGGGGTGCATGGGCTTTCTTT. Protein product: CASSPDRGAWAFF.

The chain joins TRBV18 to TRBJ2-3, with a possible D match to TRBD2 (6 bases). This CDR3 spans 16 amino acids. Trimming cost V 0 bases and J 3 bases, with 13 bases left between them. CDR1 and CDR2 (germline): KGHSH, LQKENI. Here the CDR3 reads CASSPPSREVTDTQYF. As DNA, the CDR3 is TGTGCCAGCTCACCACCGAGCAGGGAGGTTACAGATACGCAGTATTTT. Drawing the rest from reference TRBV18 and TRBJ2-3, the complete variable domain is NAGVMQNPRHLVRRRGQEARLRCSPMKGHSHVYWYRQLPEEGLKFMVYLQKENIIDESGMPKERFSAEFPKEGPSILRIQQVVRGDSAAYFCASSPPSREVTDTQYFGPGTRLTVL.

This chain uses TRBV30 with TRBJ1-5; D is perhaps TRBD1 (6 bases). The V gene lost 8 bases and the J gene lost 3 bases, with 23 bases spanning the gap. The V gene's germline CDR1 is GTSNPN and CDR2 SVGIG (reference sequence). The CDR3 spans 16 residues. This chain's CDR3 is CAPSKRGIRSNQPQHF. CDR3 coding DNA: TGTGCCCCCAGTAAGAGGGGGATCCGGTCCAATCAGCCCCAGCATTTT.

This clone came up once. The chain couples TRBV15 to TRBJ2-1; no firm D call. The CDR3 totals 11 residues. Germline V gene data show CDR1 as LNHNV and CDR2 as YYDKDF (reference sequence). Trimming removed 8 bases at V and 10 bases at J, with 12 bases between. The CDR3 DNA reads TGTGCCACCCTAGGTGGGATCGAGCAGTTCTTC. This encodes CATLGGIEQFF.

The chain links TRBV7-8 to TRBJ2-5, with 13 bases fitting TRBD2. The CDR3 contains 19 residues. Germline CDR1 is SGHVS and CDR2 is FQNEAQ. Trimming cost V 1 base and J 2 bases; bases outside gene matches: 10. DNA of the CDR3: TGTGCCAGCAGCTTAGTATCGAGACTAGCGGGAGGACGGCAAGAGACCCAGTACTTC. This translates into CASSLVSRLAGGRQETQYF. Supplemented by reference TRBV7-8 and TRBJ2-5, the full variable domain reads GAGVSQSPRYKVAKRGQDVALRCDPISGHVSLFWYQQALGQGPEFLTYFQNEAQLDKSGLPSDRFFAERPEGSVSTLKIQRTQQEDSAVYLCASSLVSRLAGGRQETQYFGPGTRLLVL.

The chain uses TRBV28 and TRBJ2-1; 8 positions agree with TRBD2. Germline assignment: CDR1 MDHEN and CDR2 SYDVKM. The CDR3 consists of 16 residues. J gave up 3 bases and V 2 bases, and 6 bases lay outside the gene matches. CDR3 in DNA: TGTGCCAGCAGTTTAGACGTAGCGGGAAACTACAATGAGCAGTTCTTC. Translated: CASSLDVAGNYNEQFF.

This chain links TRBV27 with TRBJ2-7; 10 bases align to TRBD1. CDR3 length equals 16 residues. Germline lookup yields CDR1 MNHEY and CDR2 SMNVEV (reference sequence). With V trimmed by 3 bases and J by 4 bases, 9 bases remained unmatched. Here the CDR3 DNA reads TGTGCCAGCAGTTTCTCCGGGACAGGGGTGGAGTACGAGCAGTACTTC. Amino acids: CASSFSGTGVEYEQYF.

This chain uses TRBV28 with TRBJ2-5; 10 nucleotides agree with TRBD1. The V segment lost 6 bases and the J segment 5 bases; nucleotides outside the gene matches: 6. CDR3 length equals 14 residues. Germline lookup yields CDR1 MDHEN and CDR2 SYDVKM. The CDR3 spells CASSRQGAGETQYF. The CDR3, as DNA: TGTGCCAGCAGCCGACAGGGGGCGGGTGAGACCCAGTACTTC.

CDR3 amino acids: CATSRDPRRAGDRAEAFF. The CDR3 coding sequence is TGTGCCACCAGCAGAGACCCACGACGTGCGGGGGATAGAGCTGAAGCTTTCTTT. The chain employs TRBV15 and TRBJ1-1; TRBD1 is a possible D gene (5 bases). CDR3 length: 18 amino acids. Germline CDR1 reads LNHNV; CDR2 reads YYDKDF (reference sequence). Between the trimmed V and J ends, which lost 0 bases and 6 bases, there was a span of 23 bases.

This rearrangement joins TRBV28 to TRBJ2-7; perhaps D is TRBD1 or TRBD2 (6 bases each). CDR3 length equals 13 residues. Germline V gives CDR1 MDHEN, CDR2 SYDVKM. The V end was cut by 6 bases, the J end by 4 bases, with 13 bases between. The CDR3 protein is CASRQGGKYEQYF. In nucleotides, the CDR3 is TGTGCCAGCAGACAGGGAGGAAAATACGAGCAGTACTTC.

This chain links TRBV11-1 with TRBJ2-5, with D unresolved. The V gene's germline CDR1 is SGHAT and CDR2 FQDESV (reference sequence). There are 13 residues in the CDR3. V was shortened by 7 bases and J by 5 bases, with 14 bases between the two germline ends. In DNA, the CDR3 is TGTGCCAGCAACCCACGGAATGGCGAGACCCAGTACTTC. Translated, it gives CASNPRNGETQYF.

J is TRBJ2-7 and V is TRBV6-5; 11 positions agree with TRBD1. Trimming cost V 8 bases and J 3 bases; bases outside gene matches: 9. This CDR3 has 15 residues. CDR1 is MNHEY and CDR2 is SVGAGI in the germline V gene. The CDR3 nucleotides are TGTGCCAGCTCTTCAACGGGGACAGGGGGCTACGAGCAGTACTTC. Its translation is CASSSTGTGGYEQYF.